This entry describes one TCR beta chain. These data come from a study of blood T cell repertoires in COVID-19. At the level of the study: Some COVID-19 samples were acute and others convalescent; all came from the United States, Italy and Spain. T cells, B-cell-depleted T cells, or PBMCs supplied cDNA or gDNA.

In the original analysis: The assay estimated nucleated cells by amplifying reference gene primers. TCRdb's copy holds only in-frame clones and misses some; the assay was immunoSEQ multiplex PCR. Clone size and V and J calls were adopted from that table, with D and trimming inferred from the DNA. The sample shows approximately 150,000 clones, 80% of them seen only once. The sequenced sample consisted of peripheral blood. The receptor was derived from a man in his 70s who had recovered from COVID-19.

The CDR3 DNA reads as TGCGCCAGCAGCCAAGTCCAGGGGGACAATCAGCCCCAGCATTTT. It encodes CASSQVQGDNQPQHF. The chain couples TRBV4-1 to TRBJ1-5, with TRBD1 matching over 7 bases. Trimming at V came to 1 base and at J to 3 bases, leaving 3 bases not matched to a gene. This CDR3 spans 15 amino acids. Germline assignment: CDR1 MGHRA and CDR2 YSYEKL.